The 31 T cell receptor beta chains in this list originate from one sample, sequenced in a study of chemoradiotherapy in HPV16-positive cancers. Method: immunoSEQ multiplex PCR; TCRdb's copy keeps in-frame clones and lacks some. The sample has approximately 7,400 clones, roughly 80% seen once. The sample in question was tumor tissue, obtained from a patient who underwent chemoradiotherapy. The receptors here all came from a human donor with HPV-associated anogenital cancer.

The sample holds one count of this clone. This chain joins TRBV5-5 and TRBJ1-2, with D possibly being TRBD1 (5 bases). CDR3 length equals 15 residues. The germline V gene encodes CDR1 SGHKS and CDR2 YYEKEE (reference sequence). V dropped 2 bases and J dropped 5 bases, with 16 bases sitting between them. The CDR3 protein is CASSFRAREYYGYTF. CDR3 DNA: TGTGCCAGCAGCTTCAGGGCGAGAGAGTATTATGGCTACACCTTC.

The chain uses TRBV7-2 and TRBJ2-1; TRBD2 matches 16 bases. The germline V gene encodes CDR1 SGHTA and CDR2 FQGNSA. With 5 bases clipped from V and 9 bases from J, the junction kept 4 bases outside the gene matches. This CDR3 region has 15 residues. Here the CDR3 reads CASSGTSGGAREQFF. CDR3 nucleotides: TGTGCCAGCAGCGGGACTAGCGGGGGGGCACGTGAGCAGTTCTTC.

The CDR3 reads CASSFWDRNSPLHF. Here the CDR3 DNA reads TGCGCCAGCAGCTTCTGGGACAGGAATTCACCCCTCCACTTT. The V gene is TRBV5-1, the J gene TRBJ1-6; 8 bases map to TRBD1. J lost 7 bases, V lost 2 bases, and 2 bases had no gene match. CDR1 is SGHRS and CDR2 is YFSETQ in the germline V gene. There are 14 residues in the CDR3.

This chain joins TRBV2 and TRBJ2-5, with a weak D call TRBD1 (6 bases). The CDR3 runs 13 residues. Trimming shortened V by 6 bases and J by 5 bases, and 13 bases separated the two germline ends. Germline V CDR1 and CDR2: SNHLY, FYNNEI. CDR3 bases: TGTGCCAGCAGAAGAGGACAGCGGGAGACCCAGTACTTC. Translation: CASRRGQRETQYF.

This clone showed up just once. The chain employs TRBV4-3 and TRBJ1-1, with D maybe TRBD1 (6 bases). The CDR3 consists of 16 residues. The V end lost 0 bases, the J end lost 2 bases, and 13 bases lay between the germline ends. CDR1 is LGHNA, CDR2 YSLEER, per germline. The CDR3 loop is CASSQDPQGYNTEAFF. The DNA for the CDR3 is TGCGCCAGCAGCCAAGACCCACAGGGATACAACACTGAAGCTTTCTTT.

J is TRBJ2-5 and V is TRBV6-1; D perhaps matches TRBD1 (6 bases). CDR3 length equals 14 residues. CDR1 MNHNS and CDR2 SASEGT come from the germline V gene. V dropped 4 bases and J dropped 4 bases, with 13 bases sitting between them. CDR3 coding DNA: TGTGCCAGCAGTGTCGGCAGGGGAAGAGAGACCCAGTACTTC. As protein: CASSVGRGRETQYF.

The rearrangement links TRBV30 to TRBJ2-1, with D perhaps given as TRBD1 or TRBD2 (5 bases each). CDR1 GTSNPN and CDR2 SVGIG come from the germline V gene (reference sequence). CDR3 size: 12 residues. Trimming took 5 bases from V and 6 from J, leaving 11 bases between them. The CDR3 loop is CAWATGTNEQFF. The CDR3, as DNA: TGTGCCTGGGCCACGGGGACCAATGAGCAGTTCTTC. Based on the CDR3 plus reference TRBV30 and TRBJ2-1, the full variable domain is SQTIHQWPATLVQPVGSPLSLECTVEGTSNPNLYWYRQAAGRGLQLLFYSVGIGQISSEVPQNLSASRPQDRQFILSSKKLLLSDSGFYLCAWATGTNEQFFGPGTRLTVL.

V gene TRBV5-8 combines with J gene TRBJ1-2, with no clear D. Germline values: CDR1 SGHTS, CDR2 YDEGEE. V gave up 0 bases and J gave up 0 bases, with 9 bases separating them. CDR3 length: 15 amino acids. CDR3 nucleotides: TGTGCCAGCAGCTTGGCCCAGAACGCTAACTATGGCTACACCTTC. Encoded protein: CASSLAQNANYGYTF.

There are a few counts of this clone. The genes are TRBV7-2 and TRBJ1-2; D may be TRBD1 (6 bases). CDR1 and CDR2 (germline): SGHTA, FQGNSA. The CDR3 runs to 15 residues. Trimming stripped 5 bases from V and 3 bases from J, with 16 bases between. As DNA, the CDR3 is TGTGCCAGCAGCCCTACTCAGGGGAGGGACTATGGCTACACCTTC. Translating gives CASSPTQGRDYGYTF.

This clone was seen only a few times. This chain uses TRBV29-1 with TRBJ2-5, with 14 bases that match TRBD2. Germline trimming cut 6 bases from V and 3 bases from J; bases unmatched to any gene: 3. Per germline, CDR1 SQVTM and CDR2 ANQGSEA. The CDR3 has 14 amino acids. CDR3 bases: TGCAGCGTCCCGGGACTAGCGGGGGAAGAGACCCAGTACTTC. Residues: CSVPGLAGEETQYF.

The chain has TRBV2 and TRBJ2-2; 8 bases are a match to TRBD1. Germline values: CDR1 SNHLY, CDR2 FYNNEI. This CDR3 spans 16 amino acids. V dropped 4 bases and J dropped 4; count of bases not matched to a gene: 8. This chain's CDR3 is CASSAPGQVLTGELFF. The DNA of the CDR3 is TGTGCCAGCAGTGCACCGGGACAGGTTCTCACCGGGGAGCTGTTTTTT.

This clone was seen just once. The V gene is TRBV19, the J gene TRBJ1-2; a weak D match, TRBD1 (5 bases). Germline V gene data show CDR1 as LNHDA and CDR2 as SQIVND (reference sequence). The CDR3 sequence is 15 residues long. Trimming stripped 5 bases from V and 2 bases from J, with 15 bases between. CDR3 residues: CASSPRDGRNYGYTF. CDR3 nucleotides: TGTGCCAGTAGTCCCCGGGACGGGCGAAACTATGGCTACACCTTC.

CDR3 in DNA: TGTGCCAGCAGCTCAGGGACAACTAATGAAAAACTGTTTTTT. This codes for CASSSGTTNEKLFF. The J gene is TRBJ1-4, the V gene TRBV11-2; TRBD1 is a possible D gene (5 bases). Trimming took off 4 bases at V and 0 bases at J, with 6 bases between the two ends. CDR3 length: 14 amino acids. Germline values: CDR1 SGHAT, CDR2 FQNNGV. The variable domain in full, with the rest retrieved from reference TRBV11-2 and TRBJ1-4, is EAGVAQSPRYKIIEKRQSVAFWCNPISGHATLYWYQQILGQGPKLLIQFQNNGVVDDSQLPKDRFSAERLKGVDSTLKIQPAKLEDSAVYLCASSSGTTNEKLFFGSGTQLSVL.

This clone was picked up a small number of times. The CDR3 sequence: CASSLGQGKAFF. The CDR3 coding sequence is TGTGCCAGCAGCCTCGGACAGGGCAAAGCTTTCTTT. This chain connects TRBV13 to TRBJ1-1; TRBD1 matches 8 bases. V was clipped by 5 bases and J by 9 bases; unmatched bases: 5. The CDR3 is 12 residues long. Germline CDR1 and CDR2: PRHDT and FYEKMQ (reference sequence).

V and J are TRBV5-1 and TRBJ1-6; 8 positions match TRBD1. This CDR3 is 14 amino acids long. The junction had 5 bases not matched to a gene; V was cut back by 4 bases and J by 8 bases. Germline CDR1 and CDR2: SGHRS and YFSETQ. CDR3 in amino acids: CASSQGQDYSPLHF. In DNA, the CDR3 is TGCGCCAGCAGCCAGGGACAGGACTATTCACCCCTCCACTTT.

This chain joins TRBV4-1 and TRBJ2-6, with D possibly called TRBD1 or TRBD2 (6 bases each). The CDR3 has 17 residues. From germline, CDR1 is MGHRA and CDR2 YSYEKL. The V and J ends lost 4 bases and 2 bases respectively, with 15 bases between them. CDR3 sequence reads: CASSPLRGAPGANVLTF. The CDR3 nucleotides are TGCGCCAGCAGCCCCCTAAGGGGGGCGCCTGGGGCCAACGTCCTGACTTTC.

This clone turned up a few times. The chain carries TRBV7-2 and TRBJ2-5; possible D gene TRBD1, 5 bases. This CDR3 comprises 15 residues. V was trimmed by 1 base and J by 5 bases, leaving 14 bases between them. Germline lookup yields CDR1 SGHTA and CDR2 FQGNSA. In nucleotides, the CDR3 is TGTGCCAGCAGCTTAGTTACTACCAAGGGGGAGACCCAGTACTTC. It yields the protein CASSLVTTKGETQYF.

The chain carries TRBV28 and TRBJ2-7; 8 bases agree with TRBD2. Unmatched junction bases numbered 5, after V lost 3 bases and J lost 1 base. Germline CDR1 MDHEN, CDR2 SYDVKM. The CDR3 loop spans 15 amino acids. Here the CDR3 reads CASSFGAGVSYEQYF. Here the CDR3 DNA reads TGTGCCAGCAGTTTCGGAGCGGGGGTATCCTACGAGCAGTACTTC.

This sequence joins TRBV5-1 and TRBJ1-2, with D possibly TRBD1 on 5 matching bases. CDR1 is SGHRS and CDR2 is YFSETQ in the germline V gene. The CDR3 covers 14 residues. V lost 1 base, J lost 6 bases, and 13 bases lay in between. The CDR3 is CASSLLGPGDGYTF. CDR3 DNA sequence: TGCGCCAGCAGCTTGTTGGGGCCGGGGGATGGCTACACCTTC.

This chain uses TRBV14 with TRBJ1-2; D unresolved. Germline V gives CDR1 SGHDN, CDR2 FVKESK. The CDR3 spans 17 residues. V gave up 0 bases and J gave up 2 bases, with 16 bases separating them. The CDR3, as DNA: TGTGCCAGCAGCCAAGAGCTGTTAGAGGGCGCGAACTATGGCTACACCTTC. The encoded protein is CASSQELLEGANYGYTF.

This sequence joins TRBV15 and TRBJ2-7; maybe TRBD2 (6 bases). V lost 1 base, J lost 0 bases, and 16 bases lay in between. Per germline, CDR1 LNHNV and CDR2 YYDKDF (reference sequence). The CDR3 runs 17 residues. The CDR3 coding sequence is TGTGCCACCAGCAGAGTGAGGGCAGGGAGGAGCTCCTACGAGCAGTACTTC. This translates into CATSRVRAGRSSYEQYF.

V gene TRBV18 combines with J gene TRBJ1-1, with TRBD1 identical over 8 bases. This CDR3 region has 15 residues. After removal of 5 bases from V and 4 bases from J, the junction contained 9 bases not matched to a gene. Germline-derived CDR1 and CDR2 are KGHSH and LQKENI. CDR3 loop: CASSRLDRGGTEAFF. CDR3 nucleotides: TGTGCCAGCTCAAGATTAGACAGGGGAGGCACTGAAGCTTTCTTT.

This clone was seen just once. The chain couples TRBV6-6 to TRBJ1-1; D gene uncertain. The V end was cut by 4 bases, the J end by 1 base, with 13 bases between. CDR3 length equals 15 residues. Germline V lookup: CDR1 MNHNY, CDR2 SVGAGI (reference sequence). DNA for the CDR3: TGTGCCAGCAGTTGGGAGGCCGAACCGAACACTGAAGCTTTCTTT. Translated, it gives CASSWEAEPNTEAFF.

The chain joins TRBV2 to TRBJ2-7; D call uncertain. Germline CDR1 and CDR2: SNHLY and FYNNEI. The CDR3 covers 11 residues. Between the trimmed V and J ends, which lost 6 bases and 4 bases, there was a span of 7 bases. The CDR3 loop is CASRAAYEQYF. Here the CDR3 DNA reads TGTGCCAGCAGGGCAGCGTACGAGCAGTACTTC.

The gene calls are TRBV19 and TRBJ2-1; D is perhaps TRBD2 (6 bases). V was trimmed by 2 bases and J by 12 bases, leaving 17 bases between them. From germline, CDR1 is LNHDA and CDR2 SQIVND (reference sequence). The CDR3 extends over 14 amino acids. Here the CDR3 DNA reads TGTGCCAGTAGTATAAGCGGCCTATTGCGGGGGCAGTTCTTC. Translation gives CASSISGLLRGQFF.

V usage is TRBV5-4 and J usage is TRBJ2-4, with D uncertain. The V gene lost 4 bases and the J gene lost 9 bases, with 14 bases spanning the gap. There are 13 residues in the CDR3. Looked up from germline, CDR1 is SGHNT and CDR2 is YYREEE (reference sequence). Written as DNA, the CDR3 is TGTGCCAGCAGCGTGAAGGGCCCTAGCATTCAGTACTTC. Residues: CASSVKGPSIQYF.

The sample holds a few counts of this clone. This chain connects TRBV9 to TRBJ2-3; 9 nucleotides match TRBD2. J gave up 0 bases and V 4 bases, and 6 bases lay outside the gene matches. There are 16 residues in the CDR3. In germline, CDR1 is SGDLS, CDR2 YYNGEE. CDR3 sequence reads: CASSPRGGASTDTQYF. In nucleotides, the CDR3 is TGTGCCAGCAGCCCGCGGGGGGGTGCTAGCACAGATACGCAGTATTTT.

The chain couples TRBV5-6 to TRBJ1-2; weak D call: TRBD1 (5 bases). There are 13 residues in the CDR3. Per the germline V gene, CDR1 is SGHDT and CDR2 is YYEEEE. V was trimmed by 4 bases and J by 10 bases, leaving 17 bases between them. Here the CDR3 DNA reads TGTGCCAGCAGCCGCTGGAATGGGGGAACCTACACCTTC. It specifies CASSRWNGGTYTF.

J is TRBJ1-5 and V is TRBV5-4; TRBD1 might be the D (6 bases). The CDR3 is 14 residues long. Germline loops: CDR1 SGHNT, CDR2 YYREEE (reference sequence). V lost 1 base, J lost 3 bases, and 8 bases lay in between. CDR3 amino acids: CASSLKGVNQPQHF. In nucleotides, the CDR3 is TGTGCCAGCAGCTTGAAGGGGGTCAATCAGCCCCAGCATTTT. Looking up the rest from reference TRBV5-4 and TRBJ1-5 gives the full variable domain: ETGVTQSPTHLIKTRGQQVTLRCSSQSGHNTVSWYQQALGQGPQFIFQYYREEENGRGNFPPRFSGLQFPNYSSELNVNALELDDSALYLCASSLKGVNQPQHFGDGTRLSIL.

This sequence joins TRBV6-5 and TRBJ2-4, with D unresolved. This CDR3 is built from 15 residues. Germline CDR1 is MNHEY and CDR2 is SVGAGI. V gave up 6 bases and J gave up 0 bases, with 12 bases separating them. The CDR3, as DNA: TGTGCCAGCAGGCTAGATTCGCTAGCCAAAAACATTCAGTACTTC. Translated, it gives CASRLDSLAKNIQYF.

The chain recombines TRBV19 with TRBJ2-5; 11 positions agree with TRBD1. Per germline, CDR1 LNHDA and CDR2 SQIVND (reference sequence). Trimming removed 5 bases from V and 4 bases from J; junction bases left unmatched: 12. This CDR3 has 17 amino acids. CDR3 in amino acids: CASSRQGQGAIAETQYF. CDR3 bases: TGTGCCAGTAGTCGCCAAGGACAGGGGGCTATAGCAGAGACCCAGTACTTC.